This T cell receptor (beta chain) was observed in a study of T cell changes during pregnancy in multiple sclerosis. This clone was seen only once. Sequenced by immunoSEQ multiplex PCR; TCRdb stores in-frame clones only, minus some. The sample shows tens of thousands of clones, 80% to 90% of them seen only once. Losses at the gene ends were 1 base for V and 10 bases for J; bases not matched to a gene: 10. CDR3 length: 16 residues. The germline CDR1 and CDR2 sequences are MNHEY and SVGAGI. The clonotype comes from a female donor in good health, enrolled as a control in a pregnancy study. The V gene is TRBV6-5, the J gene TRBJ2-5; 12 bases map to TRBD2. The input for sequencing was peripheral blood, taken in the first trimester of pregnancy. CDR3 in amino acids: CASSYWSTSGGINQYF. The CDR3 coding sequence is TGTGCCAGCAGTTACTGGAGTACTAGCGGGGGGATCAACCAGTACTTC.